This T cell receptor (beta chain) was identified in a study of neoadjuvant anti-PD-1 for oral cavity cancer. Looking at the study overall: Non-progressing patients received a fourth nivolumab dose near day 43, then surgery on days 50-56.

Noted time point: after neoadjuvant nivolumab, at surgical resection. PBMC libraries mostly used about 490 ng of input genomic DNA, with six replicates per sample. Here immunoSEQ multiplex PCR was the method, and the copy in TCRdb shows in-frame clones only, minus some. The repertoire holds some 33,000 clones, more than 65% seen once, with under 3.5% in the top ten. Findings and caveats of the study: Only a few patients per response group were TCR-analyzed; validation needed. Post-nivolumab, blood T cell clonality was significantly elevated in non-responders.

Remarks on this clone: The target antigen is unknown.

The source is a person aged 35 to 85 with oral cavity squamous cell carcinoma. The source material was PBMCs, sampled after nivolumab (anti-PD-1) treatment.

CDR3 amino acids: CASNWNSNQPQHF. The CDR3 DNA follows: TGTGCCAGTAACTGGAATAGCAATCAGCCCCAGCATTTT. The chain combines TRBV19 with TRBJ1-5; D not resolved. The V and J ends lost 7 bases and 0 bases respectively, with 7 bases between them. The CDR3 has 13 residues. CDR1 LNHDA and CDR2 SQIVND come from the germline V gene (reference sequence).